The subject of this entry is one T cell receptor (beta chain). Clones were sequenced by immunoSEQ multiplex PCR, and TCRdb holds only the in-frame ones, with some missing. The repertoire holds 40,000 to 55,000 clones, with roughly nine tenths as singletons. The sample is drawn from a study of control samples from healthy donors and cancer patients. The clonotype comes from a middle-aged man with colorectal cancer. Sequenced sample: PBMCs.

The DNA of the CDR3 is TGTGCCAGCAGTGACACTAGCGGGAGGATAAATGAGCAGTTCTTC. Translated: CASSDTSGRINEQFF. The chain employs TRBV27 and TRBJ2-1; TRBD2 matches 12 bases. Losses at the gene ends were 5 bases for V and 7 bases for J; bases not matched to a gene: 6. Per the germline V gene, CDR1 is MNHEY and CDR2 is SMNVEV (reference sequence). The CDR3 has 15 amino acids.